Listed here is a single T cell receptor beta chain. The antigen is not known. These data belong to a study of graft-versus-host responses after intestinal transplantation. On the study more broadly: Every recipient had anti-thymocyte globulin induction and about three years of tacrolimus plus steroids.

Clones were read by immunoSEQ multiplex PCR, and TCRdb kept only the in-frame ones, dropping some. The sample holds 65,000 to 100,000 clones, roughly 92% seen once. General study results and limits: Researchers found GvH clones in recipient marrow, and some showed up first in ileum or blood. GvH clone levels peaked in circulation, and this peak was associated with early post-transplant HvG declines.

The source is a human donor who was the organ donor for an intestinal transplant. Sequencing was performed on unstimulated CD8+ T cells sorted from spleen or lymph node cells, taken before transplant.

CDR3 nucleotides: TGTGCCAGCAGTTTGGAGGCGGTGGAACAGCCCCAGCATTTT. Translation: CASSLEAVEQPQHF. The chain joins TRBV27 to TRBJ1-5; D is undetermined. The V end lost 3 bases, the J end lost 7 bases, and 13 bases lay between the germline ends. Germline V gene lookup returns CDR1 MNHEY and CDR2 SMNVEV (reference sequence). This CDR3 has 14 residues.